The TCR beta chain under discussion was sequenced for a study of blood T cell repertoires in COVID-19. The junction had 12 bases not matched to a gene; V was cut back by 5 bases and J by 9 bases. From germline, CDR1 is SGHTA and CDR2 FQGNSA. There are 15 residues in the CDR3. The data were produced by immunoSEQ multiplex PCR, yet TCRdb's version contains in-frame clones alone and is incomplete. The sample contains 300,000 to 350,000 clones, nearly 90% of which appear only once. The clonotype was recovered from a woman between 18 and 29 years old with acute COVID-19. V and J are TRBV7-2 and TRBJ1-5; 8 bases match TRBD1. Sequencing used PBMCs or T cells enriched from blood (not recorded which). The CDR3 is CASSPQGQAVGPQHF. CDR3 coding DNA: TGTGCCAGCAGCCCCCAGGGACAGGCGGTCGGGCCCCAGCATTTT.